The sequence of this T cell receptor (beta chain) was determined in a study of cytomegalovirus exposure and HLA in healthy donors (dated by TCRdb to 2017 to 2019). Looking at the study overall: In an earlier analysis of 450 to 750 of the donors, 276 Gb of sequence data and just under 120 million unique TCR beta sequences from some 170 million T cells were reported. All discovery cohort repertoires had been generated using a single sequencing platform. The study aimed to test whether signatures of past pathogen exposure could be identified by cataloging public T cell receptors. Rather than drawing on any new phenotypic data, the later analysis identified candidate immune exposures from TCR beta sequences and the way those sequences occurred across donors. On average, roughly 240,000 unique TCR beta nucleotide sequences were sequenced per donor among fewer than 500 genotyped donors of the cohort, with roughly 19% of those sequences being non-productive. To predict cytomegalovirus infection status, the study brought together high-throughput TCR immunosequencing, statistical association of individual TCRs with disease status, and machine learning. To decide whether each TCR beta V gene segment behaved as functional or pseudogenic, an earlier analysis of several hundred of the donors relied on high-throughput TCR beta sequencing. In a later analysis, previously published TCR beta repertoires from several hundred donors were re-analyzed and high-resolution HLA genotyping was added so that TCR occurrence patterns could be studied. In a later genetic analysis, genome-wide SNP genotypes for about three fifths of the 666 donors were used, and that subset was treated as a discovery cohort. Of the roughly 400 genotyped donors, 80% to 90% were placed in the genetic ancestry cluster associated with self-reported Caucasian donors. Alongside the repertoire data, information on donor age, sex, ethnicity and CMV serostatus was compiled. HLA typing covered class I and class II loci at four-digit resolution. About five DR-DQ haplotypes were handled as single units for association and clustering because linkage in the cohort was strong. Using immunosequencing, the study profiled T cell repertoires from 640 or so subjects and related those repertoires to cytomegalovirus serostatus. Besides the first cohort of 550 to 750 subjects, a separate validation cohort made up of 120 different subjects was used. The number of typed donors differed by locus: roughly 629-640 for A, B, C, DRB1 and DQB1; 522 for DQA1; around 580 for DPA1; and about 470 for DPB1. About 320 gigabases of sequencing data and 78 million or so unique TCR sequences were included in an early release covering roughly 600 HLA-typed donors.

The cohort comprised under 700 healthy bone marrow donors. At the time of sampling, all cohort members were nominally healthy, though unrecorded immune exposures were likely present. The donor was CMV seronegative and was included in the group of about 350 seronegative cohort members. Every donor gave a peripheral blood sample, and the peripheral blood mononuclear cells from that sample were used for TCR beta sequencing. Genomic DNA was extracted from the blood cell samples with the Qiagen DNeasy Blood Extraction Kit. On this clone itself: Its binding antigen is unknown. No much larger clonotype is one base removed from it; base qualities were not supplied.

The germline V gene provides CDR1 SGHDT and CDR2 YYEEEE. From the cysteine through the phenylalanine, the CDR3 covers 14 amino acids. Just the 42-base CDR3 DNA is kept, in frame starting at base 1. The junction carries 13 bases between V and J, which are trimmed by 1 base and 6 bases respectively. Receptor libraries were prepared by the immunoSEQ multiplex PCR assay. A mixture of 60 forward primers for TCR Vbeta segments and 13 reverse primers for TCR Jbeta segments was used in the multiplex PCR. The CDR3 region of rearranged TCR beta genes was amplified from genomic DNA by a multiplex PCR assay. The Illumina HiSeq System was used to sequence the amplified TCR beta libraries as 87-base-pair reads. On the study's bioinformatics: A later analysis counted tens of millions of unique TCR beta chains across the roughly 700 repertoires, and around 9.9 million of these chains were shared by at least two donors. Raw reads were error-corrected and collapsed into unique sequences with a nearest-neighbor algorithm that merged closely related sequences to remove PCR and sequencing errors. V, D and J gene segments were assigned by aligning CDR3 sequences to IMGT reference sequences. Each retained sequence needed at least a six-nucleotide match to both a V gene segment and a J gene segment. A rearrangement was called productive if the CDR3 had no stop codons and remained in frame with V and J, and every other rearrangement was called non-productive. Following IMGT convention, CDR3 was defined as the stretch from the second conserved V-encoded cysteine to the conserved J-encoded phenylalanine. The earlier analysis of about 560 of the donors excluded any sequence lacking an unambiguous match to a single V gene segment. An earlier analysis of just under 600 of the donors called V segments functional above 56.7% productive rearrangements and segregating when the between-donor standard deviation exceeded 5%. A statistical classification framework was built for diagnosing cytomegalovirus status from the catalog of TCR beta chain sequences. In a later analysis, V and J genes were assigned by comparing TCR nucleotide sequences against IMGT/GENE-DB human TR gene sequences. In a later analysis, CDR3 sequences and most-parsimonious VDJ recombination scenarios were assigned using the TCRdist pipeline. A later analysis defined each TCR beta chain by its CDR3 amino acid sequence plus V-gene family, and excluded reads lacking a unique V-gene family. A later analysis removed 600 or so highly shared, low-generation-probability nucleotide sequences to deal with suspected cross-contamination and a sequencing artifact. A later analysis calculated a clonal expansion index for each public chain from normalized within-repertoire ranks of inferred template counts. In a later analysis, generation probabilities were computed using a VDJ recombination model fitted to out-of-frame rearrangements, and the results were checked against IGoR. A later analysis scored TCR-TCR, TCR-HLA and TCR-CMV co-occurrence with hypergeometric tests, applying a repertoire-size bias correction to TCR pairs. False discovery rates were estimated in a later analysis by permuting HLA or CMV assignments 20 times. In a later analysis, co-occurring TCRs were grouped using DBSCAN, and TCRdist sequence similarity was added for clustering within HLA-allele-positive subsets. Repertoires with fewer than 30,000 or more than 120,000 public chains, plus five repertoires with anomalous nucleotide sharing, were excluded from co-occurrence clustering. This is the immuneACCESS table as TCRdb keeps it, with only in-frame sequences that have V and J called. A part of the clones is gone; compared with another copy, unresolved V genes explain less than half, and the rest is unexplained. That table supplies the V and J calls and clone size; D and trimming were determined from the DNA. This sample gives some 99,000 clones in total; 60% to 80% of them show up just once. The leading ten clones occupy 0.95% to 1.5% of the sample.

Here is what the overall study found, with its caveats: A group of highly shared sequence variants was considered likely to be a technical artifact of the sequencing pipeline. A further reported finding was that TCR beta sequences accurately predicted the HLA-A and HLA-B alleles for most subjects in the first cohort. It was suggested by the authors that the approach could potentially be generalized to other disease states and immunological phenotypes. The study listed 164 TCR beta chains as associated with cytomegalovirus. In a later genetic analysis, a missense DCLRE1C variant was associated with V-gene and J-gene trimming of TCR beta chains, and the association was replicated in an independent cohort. At a false discovery rate of 0.05, a later analysis linked 15,000 to 20,000 TCR beta sequences to specific HLA alleles. Across donors, most TCR sequences were observed very rarely, whereas some public TCRs were present in many individuals. In a later analysis, HLA-associated TCR beta chains were found to be more clonally expanded and to have lower generation probabilities than equally common non-associated chains. Correlated functional status among segregating V segments might reflect linkage disequilibrium, but an unknown experimental factor could not be ruled out. A later analysis reported that several top co-occurrence clusters appeared linked to parvovirus B19, influenza, CMV and Epstein-Barr virus. The earlier analysis of around 600 of the donors excluded some 16 rarely observed V segments, including chromosome 9 orphons, because counts were too low. The classifier was reported to diagnose cytomegalovirus status with high specificity and sensitivity in both the original and validation cohorts. Some IMGT-functional V segments, including TRBV6-2 and TRBV6-3, could not be told apart with the 87-base-pair reads, so those segments were excluded. Most CMV-associated TCR beta chains appeared to be HLA-restricted in a later analysis, and the HLA associations seemed to be driven largely by CMV exposure. Because HLA typing was unavailable for some donors at each locus, only the typed subset was used in association tests. In an earlier analysis of more than 450 of the donors, most TCR beta V segments were observed in productive rearrangements about 87% or about 30% of the time, broadly matching IMGT annotations. A later analysis found that TCR association rates varied across HLA loci, with DRB1 alleles showing the most associated TCRs and HLA-C alleles the fewest. Compared with the 666-donor mean, donors in an Asian-associated ancestry cluster had fewer N-insertions in productive TCRs, according to a later genetic analysis. In vitro tests confirmed that a few of the cytomegalovirus-associated TCR beta chains recognize cytomegalovirus antigens. Strong co-occurrence of HLA alleles, especially DR and DQ, made assigning TCR associations to individual alleles difficult. The only immune exposure information available for the cohort was CMV serostatus. Only TCR beta chains were sequenced in this cohort, and the absence of alpha or paired-chain data limited detectable features. The presence/absence analyses assumed that sequencing depth was roughly uniform across donors, and that assumption may not be true.

This clonotype was sampled from a female donor in good health and CMV-seronegative. The V and J genes are TRBV5-6 and TRBJ1-1, with an unclear D gene assignment. The sequencing sample was made of PBMCs. The CDR3 has the sequence CASSLPRRVAEAFF. In nucleotide form, the sequence is TGTGCCAGCAGCTTGCCTCGGAGGGTGGCTGAAGCTTTCTTT.